This paragraph reports one T cell receptor (beta chain). Libraries were prepared by immunoSEQ multiplex PCR; TCRdb keeps only in-frame clonotypes and omits some of them. The repertoire consists of hundreds of thousands of clones, with 80% to 90% occurring once and the leading ten covering about 7%. Seattle patients were enrolled during active infection and followed longitudinally. The data belong to a study of blood T cell repertoires in COVID-19. About the study: Samples of COVID-19 (acute and convalescent) were obtained from the United States, Italy and Spain. PBMCs, B-cell-depleted T cells, or T cells provided the cDNA or gDNA that made up the material.

The germline gives CDR1 SGHRS, CDR2 YFSETQ. V shed 3 bases and J shed 8 bases, with 17 bases lying between them. This CDR3 region has 15 residues. The J gene is TRBJ1-4, the V gene TRBV5-1; tentatively, D is TRBD1 (5 bases). This TCR derives from a woman aged 55-70 years with COVID-19, enrolled during active disease. The sequencing sample was made of peripheral blood. CDR3 amino acids: CASSSGVQDGEKLFF. The CDR3 region has the DNA TGCGCCAGCAGCTCGGGGGTTCAGGATGGGGAAAAACTGTTTTTT. Full variable domain (missing parts from reference TRBV5-1 and TRBJ1-4): KAGVTQTPRYLIKTRGQQVTLSCSPISGHRSVSWYQQTPGQGLQFLFEYFSETQRNKGNFPGRFSGRQFSNSRSEMNVSTLELGDSALYLCASSSGVQDGEKLFFGSGTQLSVL.